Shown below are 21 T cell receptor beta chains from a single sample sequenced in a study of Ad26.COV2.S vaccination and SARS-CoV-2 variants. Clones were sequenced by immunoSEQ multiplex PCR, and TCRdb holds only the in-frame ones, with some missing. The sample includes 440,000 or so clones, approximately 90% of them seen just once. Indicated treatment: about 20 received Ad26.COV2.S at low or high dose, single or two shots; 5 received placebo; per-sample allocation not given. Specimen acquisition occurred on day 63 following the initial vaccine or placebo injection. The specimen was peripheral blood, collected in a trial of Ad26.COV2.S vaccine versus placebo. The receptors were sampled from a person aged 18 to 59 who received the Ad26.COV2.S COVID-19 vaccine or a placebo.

CDR3 DNA: TGCAGCGTTGTAGGGACAACCGGGGAGCTGTTTTTT. Translating gives CSVVGTTGELFF. V gene TRBV29-1 combines with J gene TRBJ2-2, with D possibly TRBD1 on 6 matching bases. This CDR3 is 12 amino acids long. Germline V gene lookup returns CDR1 SQVTM and CDR2 ANQGSEA. Deletions cut 4 bases from V and 5 bases from J, with 8 bases between.

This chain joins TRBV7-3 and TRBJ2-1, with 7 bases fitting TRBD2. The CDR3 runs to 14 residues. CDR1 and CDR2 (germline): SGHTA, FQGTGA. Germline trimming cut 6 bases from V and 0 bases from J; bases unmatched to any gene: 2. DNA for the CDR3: TGTGCCAGCAGTATAGCGGGCTCCTACAATGAGCAGTTCTTC. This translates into CASSIAGSYNEQFF.

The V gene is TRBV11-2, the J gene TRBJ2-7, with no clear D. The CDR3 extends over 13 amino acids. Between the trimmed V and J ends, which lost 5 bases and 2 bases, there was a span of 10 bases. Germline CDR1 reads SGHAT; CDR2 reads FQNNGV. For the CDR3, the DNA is TGTGCCAGCAGCCCTACTATGGCCTACGAGCAGTACTTC. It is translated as CASSPTMAYEQYF.

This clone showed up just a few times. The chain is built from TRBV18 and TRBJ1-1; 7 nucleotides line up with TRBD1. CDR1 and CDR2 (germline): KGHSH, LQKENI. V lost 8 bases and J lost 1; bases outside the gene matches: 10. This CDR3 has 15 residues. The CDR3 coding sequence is TGTGCCAGCCTGTCCCGGGGACAGACGAACACTGAAGCTTTCTTT. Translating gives CASLSRGQTNTEAFF.

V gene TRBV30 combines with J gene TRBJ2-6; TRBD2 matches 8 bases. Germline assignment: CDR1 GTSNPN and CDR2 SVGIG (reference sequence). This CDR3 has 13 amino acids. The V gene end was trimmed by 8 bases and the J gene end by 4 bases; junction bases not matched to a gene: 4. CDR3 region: CARGGPGANVLTF. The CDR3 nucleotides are TGTGCCCGGGGGGGGCCCGGGGCCAACGTCCTGACTTTC.

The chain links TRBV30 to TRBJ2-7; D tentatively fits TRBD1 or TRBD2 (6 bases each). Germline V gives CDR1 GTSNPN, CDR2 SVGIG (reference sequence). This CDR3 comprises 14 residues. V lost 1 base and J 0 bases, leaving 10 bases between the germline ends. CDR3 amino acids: CAWSAGAISYEQYF. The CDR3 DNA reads TGTGCCTGGAGTGCGGGGGCCATCTCCTACGAGCAGTACTTC. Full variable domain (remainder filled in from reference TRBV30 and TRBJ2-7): SQTIHQWPATLVQPVGSPLSLECTVEGTSNPNLYWYRQAAGRGLQLLFYSVGIGQISSEVPQNLSASRPQDRQFILSSKKLLLSDSGFYLCAWSAGAISYEQYFGPGTRLTVT.

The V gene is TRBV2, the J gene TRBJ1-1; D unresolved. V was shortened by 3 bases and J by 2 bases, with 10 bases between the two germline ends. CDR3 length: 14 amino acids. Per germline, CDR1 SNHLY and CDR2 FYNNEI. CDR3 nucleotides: TGTGCCAGCAGTGATTACCAGATCAACACTGAAGCTTTCTTT. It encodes CASSDYQINTEAFF.

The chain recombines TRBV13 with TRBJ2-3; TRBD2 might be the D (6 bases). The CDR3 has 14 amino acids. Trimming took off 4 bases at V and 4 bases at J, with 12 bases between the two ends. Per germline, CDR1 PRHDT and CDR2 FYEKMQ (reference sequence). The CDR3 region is CASSSHAGPDTQYF. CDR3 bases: TGTGCCAGCAGCTCACATGCGGGGCCAGATACGCAGTATTTT.

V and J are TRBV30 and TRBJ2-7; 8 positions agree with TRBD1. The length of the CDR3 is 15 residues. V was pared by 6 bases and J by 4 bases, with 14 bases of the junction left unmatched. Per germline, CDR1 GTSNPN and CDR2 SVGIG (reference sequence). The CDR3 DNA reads TGTGCCTGTACCGCTCGGACAGGGCTCCGGTACGAGCAGTACTTC. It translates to CACTARTGLRYEQYF.

The CDR3 is CASTSLPQDYPTMWTQYF. The CDR3 coding sequence is TGTGCCAGCACCTCGCTCCCCCAGGACTACCCCACCATGTGGACGCAGTATTTT. The J gene is TRBJ2-3, the V gene TRBV7-9, with D possibly matching TRBD2 (6 bases). V was clipped by 7 bases and J by 9 bases, with 32 bases between them. The germline gives CDR1 SEHNR, CDR2 FQNEAQ (reference sequence). This CDR3 contains 18 residues.

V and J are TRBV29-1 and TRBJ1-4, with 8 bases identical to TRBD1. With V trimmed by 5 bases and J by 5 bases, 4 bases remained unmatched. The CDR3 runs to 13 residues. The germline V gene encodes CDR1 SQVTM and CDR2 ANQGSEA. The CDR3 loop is CSVSGDRNEKLFF. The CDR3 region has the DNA TGCAGCGTTTCGGGGGACAGGAATGAAAAACTGTTTTTT. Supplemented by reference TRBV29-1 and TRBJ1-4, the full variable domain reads SAVISQKPSRDICQRGTSLTIQCQVDSQVTMMFWYRQQPGQSLTLIATANQGSEATYESGFVIDKFPISRPNLTFSTLTVSNMSPEDSSIYLCSVSGDRNEKLFFGSGTQLSVL.

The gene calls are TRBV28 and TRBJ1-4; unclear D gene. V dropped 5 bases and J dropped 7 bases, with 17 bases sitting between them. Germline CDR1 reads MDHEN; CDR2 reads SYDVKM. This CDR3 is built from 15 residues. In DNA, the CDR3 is TGTGCCAGCAGTGCCTCGGGTGGGGTTCGTGAAAAACTGTTTTTT. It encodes CASSASGGVREKLFF.

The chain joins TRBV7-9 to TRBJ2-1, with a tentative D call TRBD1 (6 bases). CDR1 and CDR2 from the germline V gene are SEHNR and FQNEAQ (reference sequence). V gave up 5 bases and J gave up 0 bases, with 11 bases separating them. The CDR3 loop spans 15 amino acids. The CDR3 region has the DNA TGTGCCAGCAGCCCTGACAGGAGCTCCTACAATGAGCAGTTCTTC. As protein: CASSPDRSSYNEQFF.

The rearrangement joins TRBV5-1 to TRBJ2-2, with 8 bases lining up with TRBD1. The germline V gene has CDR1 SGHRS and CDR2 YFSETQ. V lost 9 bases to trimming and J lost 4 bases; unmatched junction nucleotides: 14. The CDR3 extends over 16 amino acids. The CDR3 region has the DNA TGCGCCAACCCCTGGACAGGGAATCGTATCACCGGGGAGCTGTTTTTT. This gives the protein CANPWTGNRITGELFF.

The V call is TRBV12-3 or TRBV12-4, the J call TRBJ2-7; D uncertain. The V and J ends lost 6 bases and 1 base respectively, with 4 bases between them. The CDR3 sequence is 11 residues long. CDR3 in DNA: TGTGCCAGCAGGCAATCCTACGAGCAGTACTTC. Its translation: CASRQSYEQYF.

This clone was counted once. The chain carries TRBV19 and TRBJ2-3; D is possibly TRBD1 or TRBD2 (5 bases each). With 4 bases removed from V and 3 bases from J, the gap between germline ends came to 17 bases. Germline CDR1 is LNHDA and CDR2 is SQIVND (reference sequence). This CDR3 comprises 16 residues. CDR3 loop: CASSSSGTFLTDTQYF. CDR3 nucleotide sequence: TGTGCCAGTAGTAGTTCGGGGACGTTTTTGACAGATACGCAGTATTTT.

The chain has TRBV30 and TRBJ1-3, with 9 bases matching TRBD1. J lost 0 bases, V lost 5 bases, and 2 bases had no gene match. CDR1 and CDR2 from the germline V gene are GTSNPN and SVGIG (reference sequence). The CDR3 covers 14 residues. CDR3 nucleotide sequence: TGTGCCTGGGGGACAGGGAGCTCTGGAAACACCATATATTTT. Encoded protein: CAWGTGSSGNTIYF.

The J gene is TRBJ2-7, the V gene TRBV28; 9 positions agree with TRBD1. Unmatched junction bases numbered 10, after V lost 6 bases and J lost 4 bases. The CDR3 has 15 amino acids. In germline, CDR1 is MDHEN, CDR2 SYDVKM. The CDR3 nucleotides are TGTGCCAGCAGACTCGGACAGGGGTGGGCTTACGAGCAGTACTTC. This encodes CASRLGQGWAYEQYF.

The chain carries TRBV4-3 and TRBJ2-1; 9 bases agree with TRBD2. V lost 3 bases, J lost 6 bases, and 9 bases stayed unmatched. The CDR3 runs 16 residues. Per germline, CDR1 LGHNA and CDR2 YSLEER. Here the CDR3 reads CASSHKAASGVNEQFF. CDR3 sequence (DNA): TGCGCCAGCAGCCACAAGGCGGCTAGCGGGGTCAATGAGCAGTTCTTC.

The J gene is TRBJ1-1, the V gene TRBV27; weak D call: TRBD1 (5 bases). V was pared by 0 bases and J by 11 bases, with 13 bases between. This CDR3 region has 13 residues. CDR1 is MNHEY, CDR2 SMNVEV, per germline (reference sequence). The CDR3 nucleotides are TGTGCCAGCAGTTTATCGTTTCGGGGGAACGCTTTCTTT. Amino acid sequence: CASSLSFRGNAFF.

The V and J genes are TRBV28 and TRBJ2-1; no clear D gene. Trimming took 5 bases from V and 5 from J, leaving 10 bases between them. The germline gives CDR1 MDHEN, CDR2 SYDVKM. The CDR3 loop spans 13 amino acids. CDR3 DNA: TGTGCCAGCAGTCTCTCGGTAAACAATGAGCAGTTCTTC. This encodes CASSLSVNNEQFF.